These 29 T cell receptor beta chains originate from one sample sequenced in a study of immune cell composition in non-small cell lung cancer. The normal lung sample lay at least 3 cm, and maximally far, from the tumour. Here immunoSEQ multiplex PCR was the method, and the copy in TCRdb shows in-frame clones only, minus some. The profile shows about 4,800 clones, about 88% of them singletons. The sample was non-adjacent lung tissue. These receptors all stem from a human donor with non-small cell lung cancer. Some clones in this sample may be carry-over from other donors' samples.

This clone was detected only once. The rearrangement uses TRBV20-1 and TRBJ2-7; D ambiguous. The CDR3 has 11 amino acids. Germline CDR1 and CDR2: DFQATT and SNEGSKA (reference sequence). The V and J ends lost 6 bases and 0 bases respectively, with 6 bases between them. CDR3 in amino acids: CSASVSYEQYF. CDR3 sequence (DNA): TGCAGTGCGTCTGTCTCCTACGAGCAGTACTTC.

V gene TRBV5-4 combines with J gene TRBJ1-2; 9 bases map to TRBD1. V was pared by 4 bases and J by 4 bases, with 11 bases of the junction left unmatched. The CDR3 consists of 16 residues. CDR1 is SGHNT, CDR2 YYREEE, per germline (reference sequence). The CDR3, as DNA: TGTGCCAGCAGCGGGGGTTCCCCGGGACAGGGCTATGGCTACACCTTC. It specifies CASSGGSPGQGYGYTF. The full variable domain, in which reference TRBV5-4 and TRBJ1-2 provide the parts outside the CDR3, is ETGVTQSPTHLIKTRGQQVTLRCSSQSGHNTVSWYQQALGQGPQFIFQYYREEENGRGNFPPRFSGLQFPNYSSELNVNALELDDSALYLCASSGGSPGQGYGYTFGSGTRLTVV.

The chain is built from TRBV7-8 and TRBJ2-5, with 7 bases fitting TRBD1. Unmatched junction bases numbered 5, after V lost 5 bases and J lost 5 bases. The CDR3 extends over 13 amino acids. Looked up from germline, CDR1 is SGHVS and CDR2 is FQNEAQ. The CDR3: CASSTDRIETQYF. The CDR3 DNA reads TGTGCCAGCAGCACGGACAGGATCGAGACCCAGTACTTC.

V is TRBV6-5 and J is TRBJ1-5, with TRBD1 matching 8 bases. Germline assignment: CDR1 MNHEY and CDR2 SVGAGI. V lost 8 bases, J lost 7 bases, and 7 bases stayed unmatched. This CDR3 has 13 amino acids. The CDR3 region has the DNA TGTGCCAGCCGACAGGGGTATTACCAGCCCCAGCATTTT. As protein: CASRQGYYQPQHF.

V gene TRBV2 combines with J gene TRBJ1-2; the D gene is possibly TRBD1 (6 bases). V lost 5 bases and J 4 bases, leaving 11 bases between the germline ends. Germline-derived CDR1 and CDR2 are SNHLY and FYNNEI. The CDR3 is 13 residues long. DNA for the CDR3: TGTGCCAGCAGTCCATCACAGGGCTATGGCTACACCTTC. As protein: CASSPSQGYGYTF.

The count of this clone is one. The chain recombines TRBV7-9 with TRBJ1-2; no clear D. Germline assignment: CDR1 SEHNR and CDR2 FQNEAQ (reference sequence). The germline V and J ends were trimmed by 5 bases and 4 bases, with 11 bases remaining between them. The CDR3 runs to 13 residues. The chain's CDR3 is CASSQSRVYGYTF. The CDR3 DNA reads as TGTGCCAGCAGCCAGTCACGGGTCTATGGCTACACCTTC.

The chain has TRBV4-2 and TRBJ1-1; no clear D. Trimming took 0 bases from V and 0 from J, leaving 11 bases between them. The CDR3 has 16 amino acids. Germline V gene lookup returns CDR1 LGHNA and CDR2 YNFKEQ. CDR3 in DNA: TGTGCCAGCAGCCAAGAATACCGGTTCATGAACACTGAAGCTTTCTTT. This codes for CASSQEYRFMNTEAFF.

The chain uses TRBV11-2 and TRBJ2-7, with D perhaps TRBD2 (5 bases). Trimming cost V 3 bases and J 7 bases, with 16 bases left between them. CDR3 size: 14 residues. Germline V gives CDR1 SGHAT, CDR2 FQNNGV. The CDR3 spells CASSFYSELGEQYF. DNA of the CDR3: TGTGCCAGCAGCTTTTATAGCGAGTTGGGAGAGCAGTACTTC.

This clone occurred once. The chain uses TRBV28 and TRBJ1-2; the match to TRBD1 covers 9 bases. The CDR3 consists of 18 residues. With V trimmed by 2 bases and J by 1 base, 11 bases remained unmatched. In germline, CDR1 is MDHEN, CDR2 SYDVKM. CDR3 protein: CASSLGGQGTHYNYGYTF. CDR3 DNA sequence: TGTGCCAGCAGTTTAGGCGGACAGGGGACTCACTATAACTATGGCTACACCTTC.

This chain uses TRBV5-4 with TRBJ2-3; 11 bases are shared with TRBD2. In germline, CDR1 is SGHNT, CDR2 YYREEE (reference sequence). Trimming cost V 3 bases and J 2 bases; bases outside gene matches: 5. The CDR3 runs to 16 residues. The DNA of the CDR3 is TGTGCCAGCAGCTACGGACTAGCGGGTTCCACAGATACGCAGTATTTT. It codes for CASSYGLAGSTDTQYF.

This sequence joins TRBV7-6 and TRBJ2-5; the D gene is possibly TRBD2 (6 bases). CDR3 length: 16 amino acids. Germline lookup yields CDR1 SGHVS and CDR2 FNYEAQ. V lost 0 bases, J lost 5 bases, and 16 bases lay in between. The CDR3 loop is CASSLAPRGGGETQYF. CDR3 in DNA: TGTGCCAGCAGCTTAGCTCCCCGTGGGGGAGGCGAGACCCAGTACTTC.

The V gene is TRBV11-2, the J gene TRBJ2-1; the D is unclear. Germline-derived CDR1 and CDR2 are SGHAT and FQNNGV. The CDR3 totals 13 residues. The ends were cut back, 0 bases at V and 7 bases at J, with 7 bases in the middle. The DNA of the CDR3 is TGTGCCAGCAGCTTAGATACGGTGAATGAGCAGTTCTTC. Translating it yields CASSLDTVNEQFF.

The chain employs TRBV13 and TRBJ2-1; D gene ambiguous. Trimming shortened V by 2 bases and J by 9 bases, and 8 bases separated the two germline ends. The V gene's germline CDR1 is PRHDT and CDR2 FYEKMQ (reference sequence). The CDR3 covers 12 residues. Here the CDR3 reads CASSLLPGEQFF. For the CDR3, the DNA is TGTGCCAGCAGCTTATTACCCGGTGAGCAGTTCTTC.

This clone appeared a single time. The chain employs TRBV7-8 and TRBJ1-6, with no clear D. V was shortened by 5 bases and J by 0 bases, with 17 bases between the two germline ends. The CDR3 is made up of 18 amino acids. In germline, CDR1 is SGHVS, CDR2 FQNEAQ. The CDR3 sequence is CASSNDLGASSYNSPLHF. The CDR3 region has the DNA TGTGCCAGCAGCAACGACCTGGGCGCCTCCTCCTATAATTCACCCCTCCACTTT.

The CDR3 sequence is CASSRTEVLTQYF. The CDR3 DNA sequence: TGTGCCAGCAGTCGCACTGAGGTTCTGACCCAGTACTTC. The V call is TRBV6-5, the J call TRBJ2-5; D is ambiguous. From germline, CDR1 is MNHEY and CDR2 SVGAGI. This CDR3 comprises 13 residues. The ends were cut back, 5 bases at V and 7 bases at J, with 14 bases in the middle.

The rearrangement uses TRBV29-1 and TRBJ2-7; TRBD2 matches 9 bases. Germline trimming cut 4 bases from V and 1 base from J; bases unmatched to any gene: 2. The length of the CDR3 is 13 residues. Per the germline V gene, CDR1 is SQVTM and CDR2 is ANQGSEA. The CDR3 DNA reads TGCAGCGTTGGCGGGGGGGAGTCCTACGAGCAGTACTTC. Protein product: CSVGGGESYEQYF.

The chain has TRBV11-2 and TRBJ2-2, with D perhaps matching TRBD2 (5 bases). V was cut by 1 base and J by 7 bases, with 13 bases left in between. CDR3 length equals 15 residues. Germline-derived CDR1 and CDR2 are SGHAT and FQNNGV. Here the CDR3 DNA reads TGTGCCAGCAGCTTAGTTCCGGGCCGGGGCGGGGAGCTGTTTTTT. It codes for CASSLVPGRGGELFF.

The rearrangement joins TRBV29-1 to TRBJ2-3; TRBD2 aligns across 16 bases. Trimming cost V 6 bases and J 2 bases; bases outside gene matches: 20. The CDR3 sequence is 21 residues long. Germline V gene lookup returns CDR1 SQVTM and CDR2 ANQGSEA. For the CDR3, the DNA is TGCAGCGTCCTAACCCCTCTAACCGGGACTAGCGGGAGGGACGCCACAGATACGCAGTATTTT. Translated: CSVLTPLTGTSGRDATDTQYF.

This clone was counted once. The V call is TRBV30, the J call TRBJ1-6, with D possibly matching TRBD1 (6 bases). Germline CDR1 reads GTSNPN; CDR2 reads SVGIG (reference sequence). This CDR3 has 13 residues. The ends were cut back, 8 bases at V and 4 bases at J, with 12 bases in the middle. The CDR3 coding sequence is TGTGCCGGCAGGGGCGAGTATAATTCACCCCTCCACTTT. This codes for CAGRGEYNSPLHF.

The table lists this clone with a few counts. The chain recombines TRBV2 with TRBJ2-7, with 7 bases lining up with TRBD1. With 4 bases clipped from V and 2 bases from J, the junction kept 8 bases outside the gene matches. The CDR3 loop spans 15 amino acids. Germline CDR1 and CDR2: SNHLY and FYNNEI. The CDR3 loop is CASSVTRDSPYEQYF. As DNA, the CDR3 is TGTGCCAGCAGTGTGACCCGGGACAGCCCCTACGAGCAGTACTTC.

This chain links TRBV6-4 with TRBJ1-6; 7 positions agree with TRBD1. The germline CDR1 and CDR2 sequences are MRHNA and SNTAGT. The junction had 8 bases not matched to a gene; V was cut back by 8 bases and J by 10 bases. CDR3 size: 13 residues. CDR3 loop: CASRDREDSPLHF. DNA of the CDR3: TGTGCCAGCCGAGACAGGGAGGACTCACCCCTCCACTTT.

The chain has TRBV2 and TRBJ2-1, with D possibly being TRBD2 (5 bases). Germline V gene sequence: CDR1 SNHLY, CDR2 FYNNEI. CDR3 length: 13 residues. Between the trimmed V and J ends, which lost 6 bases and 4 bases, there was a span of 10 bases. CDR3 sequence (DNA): TGTGCCAGCAGGACGAGCGGATACAATGAGCAGTTCTTC. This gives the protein CASRTSGYNEQFF.

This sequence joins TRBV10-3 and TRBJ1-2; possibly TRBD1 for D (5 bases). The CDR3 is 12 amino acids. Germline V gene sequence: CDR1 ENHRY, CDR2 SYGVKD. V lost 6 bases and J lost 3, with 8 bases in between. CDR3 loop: CAIRGEDYGYTF. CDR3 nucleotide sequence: TGTGCCATCAGAGGGGAGGACTATGGCTACACCTTC.

The CDR3 here is CASSWTSGAYNEQFF. CDR3 nucleotide sequence: TGCGCCAGCAGCTGGACTAGCGGGGCCTACAATGAGCAGTTCTTC. The chain recombines TRBV5-1 with TRBJ2-1, with 12 bases aligning to TRBD2. Germline CDR1 and CDR2: SGHRS and YFSETQ. The J segment lost 2 bases and the V segment lost 3 bases, leaving 0 bases of the junction unmatched. The length of the CDR3 is 15 residues.

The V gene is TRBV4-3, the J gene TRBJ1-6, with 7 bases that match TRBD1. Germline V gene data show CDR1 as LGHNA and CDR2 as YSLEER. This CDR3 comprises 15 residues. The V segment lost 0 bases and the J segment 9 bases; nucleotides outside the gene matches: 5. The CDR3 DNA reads TGCGCCAGCAGCCAAGATATACAGGGGATTTCACCCCTCCACTTT. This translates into CASSQDIQGISPLHF.

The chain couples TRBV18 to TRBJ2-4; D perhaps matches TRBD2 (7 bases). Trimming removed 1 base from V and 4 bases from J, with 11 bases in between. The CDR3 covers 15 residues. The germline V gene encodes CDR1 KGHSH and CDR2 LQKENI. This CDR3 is CASSPQGGPKNIQYF. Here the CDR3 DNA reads TGTGCCAGCTCACCACAGGGGGGGCCAAAAAACATTCAGTACTTC.

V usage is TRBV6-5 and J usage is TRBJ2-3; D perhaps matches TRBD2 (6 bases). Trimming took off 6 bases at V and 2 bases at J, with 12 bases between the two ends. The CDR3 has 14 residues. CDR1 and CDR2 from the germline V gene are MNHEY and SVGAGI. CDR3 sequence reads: CASRKTGDTDTQYF. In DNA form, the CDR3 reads TGTGCCAGCAGAAAGACGGGGGACACAGATACGCAGTATTTT.

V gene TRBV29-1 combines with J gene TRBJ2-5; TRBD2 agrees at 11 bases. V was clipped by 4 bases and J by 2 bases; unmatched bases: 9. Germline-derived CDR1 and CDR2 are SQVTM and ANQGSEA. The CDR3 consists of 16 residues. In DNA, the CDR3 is TGCAGCGTTGGTCTCGGACTAGCGGGTCTACAAGAGACCCAGTACTTC. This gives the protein CSVGLGLAGLQETQYF. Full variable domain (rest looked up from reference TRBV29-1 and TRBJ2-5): SAVISQKPSRDICQRGTSLTIQCQVDSQVTMMFWYRQQPGQSLTLIATANQGSEATYESGFVIDKFPISRPNLTFSTLTVSNMSPEDSSIYLCSVGLGLAGLQETQYFGPGTRLLVL.

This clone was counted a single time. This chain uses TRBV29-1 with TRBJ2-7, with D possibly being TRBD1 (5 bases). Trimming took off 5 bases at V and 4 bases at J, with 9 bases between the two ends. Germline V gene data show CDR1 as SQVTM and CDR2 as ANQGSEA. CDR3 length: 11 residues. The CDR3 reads CSVTDIYEQYF. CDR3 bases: TGCAGCGTTACGGACATTTACGAGCAGTACTTC.